The present T cell receptor (beta chain) was sequenced within a study of siplizumab effects on memory and regulatory T cells. For this clone: Its specificity is not known.

General study points: Major contributors to the alloresponse seemed to be naive T cells, which also appeared more diverse than memory cells. Memory cells that were CD4+ and unstimulated gave rise to alloreactive sequences, which siplizumab significantly reduced.

Using immunoSEQ multiplex PCR, the repertoire was profiled, and TCRdb retains in-frame clones only, with some absent. The top ten clones hold 1.5% of a sample with approximately 82,000 clones, over 80% of them seen once. The sample consisted of Tregs sorted from blood. The source is a human donor in good health.

CDR3 residues: CASSQDPTATNEKLFF. The CDR3 DNA reads TGCGCCAGCAGCCAAGATCCCACGGCAACTAATGAAAAACTGTTTTTT. The chain has TRBV4-1 and TRBJ1-4; D is unclear. The CDR3 runs to 16 residues. V lost 0 bases and J lost 0, with 8 bases in between. Germline V CDR1 and CDR2: MGHRA, YSYEKL.